This T cell receptor beta chain was identified during a study of T cell responses to AZD1222 COVID-19 vaccine. Findings and limits, study-wide: Distributed over spike, vaccine-associated CD4 TCRs predominated at 160-218 and 743-854. A rise in Spike-specific TCR breadth and depth followed two AZD1222 doses.

The CDR3 totals 13 residues. Looked up from germline, CDR1 is SGHRS and CDR2 is YFSETQ. V was trimmed by 4 bases and J by 5 bases, leaving 7 bases between them. As for this clone: The antigen is unknown.

The data were produced by immunoSEQ multiplex PCR, yet TCRdb's version contains in-frame clones alone and is incomplete. The sample includes about 150,000 clones, approximately 90% of them seen just once. J is TRBJ1-6 and V is TRBV5-1; D unresolved. The sequence derives from an adult in good health. This sample comprised peripheral blood, obtained on day 0 of AZD1222 vaccination. CDR3 sequence reads: CASSLTDNSPLHF. Written as DNA, the CDR3 is TGCGCCAGCAGCCTAACCGATAATTCACCCCTCCACTTT.